A single sample is the source of the 25 T cell receptor beta chains below, sequenced in a study of HIV-infected patients and healthy controls. The repertoire came from unfractionated whole blood and reflected all unsorted peripheral T cells. 500 ng RNA was reverse transcribed with alpha and beta constant-region primers. Separate chain-specific third strand synthesis with multiplexing indices produced the alpha and beta libraries. TCRdb analysed the 5' RACE reads with MiXCR anew, one entry per CDR3 protein. This table holds under 20,000 distinct CDR3 sequences, around 5.5% found once. Sequenced material: blood. These TCRs come from an adult in good health.

This clonotype was recorded many times. J is TRBJ2-6 and V is TRBV14; no clear D gene. Trimming shortened V by 3 bases and J by 0 bases, and 6 bases separated the two germline ends. CDR1 SGHDN and CDR2 FVKESK come from the germline V gene. The CDR3 has 15 amino acids. CDR3 amino acids: CASSQYNSGANVLTF. CDR3 coding DNA: TGTGCCAGCAGCCAGTATAACTCTGGGGCCAACGTCCTGACTTTC.

The genes are TRBV4-3 and TRBJ2-1, with D tentatively TRBD1 or TRBD2 (5 bases each). Germline V gives CDR1 LGHNA, CDR2 YSLEER. The CDR3 has 15 residues. V was trimmed by 4 bases and J by 2 bases, leaving 12 bases between them. CDR3 in DNA: TGCGCCAGCAGCCCCGGGACGGAGACCTACAATGAGCAGTTCTTC. This encodes CASSPGTETYNEQFF.

By proportion, this clonotype is medium-sized. The V gene is TRBV5-8, the J gene TRBJ2-5; 8 bases are shared with TRBD1. The V segment lost 3 bases and the J segment 12 bases; nucleotides outside the gene matches: 16. CDR3 length: 15 amino acids. Germline V lookup: CDR1 SGHTS, CDR2 YDEGEE. In DNA, the CDR3 is TGTGCCAGCAGCTATTACCTGGGGACAGGCGTCGAAGAGTACTTC. The encoded protein is CASSYYLGTGVEEYF.

This chain uses TRBV6-2 or TRBV6-3 with TRBJ2-1; TRBD1 is a possible D gene (6 bases). The CDR3 contains 14 residues. The V end was cut by 2 bases, the J end by 5 bases, with 10 bases between. In germline, CDR1 is MNHEY, CDR2 SVGEGT. The CDR3 DNA sequence: TGTGCCAGCAGTTACCTACAGGGCCACAATGAGCAGTTCTTC. Translation: CASSYLQGHNEQFF.

At least ten counts were recorded for this clonotype. The chain carries TRBV6-6 and TRBJ1-4, with a tentative D call TRBD1 (5 bases). This CDR3 spans 14 amino acids. The germline V gene has CDR1 MNHNY and CDR2 SVGAGI (reference sequence). V was shortened by 0 bases and J by 8 bases, with 10 bases between the two germline ends. The CDR3 loop reads CASSYSGLGEKLFF. In nucleotides, the CDR3 is TGTGCCAGCAGTTACTCGGGGCTTGGGGAAAAACTGTTTTTT.

This clonotype has a count of ten or more. The chain combines TRBV6-2 or TRBV6-3 with TRBJ2-1; D might be TRBD2 (7 bases). Germline V gene lookup returns CDR1 MNHEY and CDR2 SVGEGT. Trimming cost V 0 bases and J 7 bases, with 22 bases left between them. This CDR3 has 18 residues. CDR3 DNA sequence: TGTGCCAGCAGTTACTCCATCCCGGCGGGGGCTGTTGGAAATGAGCAGTTCTTC. It specifies CASSYSIPAGAVGNEQFF.

The chain couples TRBV19 to TRBJ2-3; 8 bases fit TRBD1. CDR1 and CDR2 from the germline V gene are LNHDA and SQIVND (reference sequence). The CDR3 runs 15 residues. V lost 6 bases, J lost 3 bases, and 8 bases stayed unmatched. The DNA of the CDR3 is TGTGCCAGTAGCCCCAGGACAGGGCGGACAGATACGCAGTATTTT. Protein: CASSPRTGRTDTQYF.

This clonotype was counted many times. The rearrangement links TRBV5-1 to TRBJ2-5, with D possibly being TRBD1 (5 bases). Germline CDR1 and CDR2: SGHRS and YFSETQ. Trimming removed 4 bases at V and 2 bases at J, with 18 bases between. The CDR3 runs to 16 residues. The CDR3 DNA follows: TGCGCCAGCAGCGGTGGGGCGCAGGCTTTACAAGAGACCCAGTACTTC. This translates into CASSGGAQALQETQYF.

The rearrangement uses TRBV20-1 and TRBJ1-1, with a tentative D call TRBD1 (5 bases). The CDR3 covers 12 residues. CDR1 is DFQATT and CDR2 is SNEGSKA in the germline V gene (reference sequence). Trimming left V 6 bases short and J 10 bases short, with 18 bases between. The CDR3 reads CSARQRSGGAFF. The CDR3 DNA sequence: TGCAGTGCCCGACAAAGGTCCGGGGGAGCTTTCTTT.

This clonotype was observed at least ten times. The V gene is TRBV5-4, the J gene TRBJ2-5; 8 bases are a match to TRBD2. The V gene end was trimmed by 3 bases and the J gene end by 0 bases; junction bases not matched to a gene: 1. The CDR3 consists of 14 residues. CDR1 and CDR2 from the germline V gene are SGHNT and YYREEE (reference sequence). In DNA, the CDR3 is TGTGCCAGCAGCTCGGGGGGGTACCAAGAGACCCAGTACTTC. Translating gives CASSSGGYQETQYF. The full variable domain, with the rest looked up from reference TRBV5-4 and TRBJ2-5, is ETGVTQSPTHLIKTRGQQVTLRCSSQSGHNTVSWYQQALGQGPQFIFQYYREEENGRGNFPPRFSGLQFPNYSSELNVNALELDDSALYLCASSSGGYQETQYFGPGTRLLVL.

This clonotype was seen ten or more times. CDR3 sequence: CASRSDTGELFF. CDR3 in DNA: TGTGCCAGCAGAAGTGACACCGGGGAGCTGTTTTTT. The chain links TRBV6-1 to TRBJ2-2; D is ambiguous. V was clipped by 6 bases and J by 3 bases, with 5 bases between them. CDR1 and CDR2 (germline): MNHNS, SASEGT. The CDR3 is made up of 12 amino acids.

This chain uses TRBV5-8 with TRBJ2-7; a weak D match, TRBD1 (6 bases). The germline gives CDR1 SGHTS, CDR2 YDEGEE. V was shortened by 6 bases and J by 4 bases, with 17 bases between the two germline ends. This CDR3 contains 14 residues. The CDR3 protein is CASNLQGSRYEQYF. The CDR3, as DNA: TGTGCCAGCAATCTACAGGGAAGCCGATACGAGCAGTACTTC.

This clonotype is labeled medium-sized. The chain couples TRBV12-3 or TRBV12-4 to TRBJ2-1, with a tentative D call TRBD2 (5 bases). CDR3 length: 16 residues. The V end was cut by 3 bases, the J end by 0 bases, with 12 bases between. CDR3 nucleotide sequence: TGTGCCAGCAGTTTCGAGGGAAGGAGCTCCTACAATGAGCAGTTCTTC. Amino acids: CASSFEGRSSYNEQFF.

This clonotype is labeled medium-sized. As DNA, the CDR3 is TGTGCCAGCAGTTTAGGAGGGACAGGGAAGAGAGAGACCCAGTACTTC. It is translated as CASSLGGTGKRETQYF. The V and J genes are TRBV12-3 or TRBV12-4 and TRBJ2-5, with 9 bases aligning to TRBD1. This CDR3 spans 16 amino acids. After removal of 1 base from V and 4 bases from J, the junction contained 7 bases not matched to a gene.

In this sample, this clonotype turned up many times. The chain uses TRBV11-2 and TRBJ2-7; 9 bases agree with TRBD1. V gave up 4 bases and J gave up 3 bases; unmatched junction bases: 4. The germline gives CDR1 SGHAT, CDR2 FQNNGV. This CDR3 comprises 14 residues. CDR3 nucleotides: TGTGCCAGCAGCTCGAGGGACAGGGTCTACGAGCAGTACTTC. This codes for CASSSRDRVYEQYF.

This clonotype was observed at least ten times. This sequence joins TRBV19 and TRBJ2-1; a possible D gene is TRBD1 (6 bases). This CDR3 comprises 16 residues. The V gene lost 6 bases and the J gene lost 0 bases, with 15 bases spanning the gap. Germline V gives CDR1 LNHDA, CDR2 SQIVND (reference sequence). CDR3 sequence reads: CASRDLTGYSYNEQFF. CDR3 DNA sequence: TGTGCCAGTAGGGATTTGACAGGTTACTCCTACAATGAGCAGTTCTTC.

Ten or more counts support this clonotype. In DNA form, the CDR3 reads TGTGCCAGCAGTTTCGGGAGCGGGAACACTGAAGCTTTCTTT. Protein product: CASSFGSGNTEAFF. This chain joins TRBV12-3 or TRBV12-4 and TRBJ1-1; D is unclear. V lost 3 bases, J lost 1 base, and 9 bases lay in between. The length of the CDR3 is 14 residues.

This clonotype showed up many times. V and J are TRBV12-3 or TRBV12-4 and TRBJ2-5, with no clear D. The ends were cut back, 5 bases at V and 3 bases at J, with 10 bases in the middle. CDR3 length: 13 amino acids. The DNA for the CDR3 is TGTGCCAGCAGTCTGGCAGCTGAAGAGACCCAGTACTTC. The encoded protein is CASSLAAEETQYF.

This clonotype was observed many times. The chain joins TRBV10-3 to TRBJ1-1; 7 bases match TRBD1. CDR3 length: 16 amino acids. Trimming cost V 0 bases and J 6 bases; bases outside gene matches: 10. The germline V gene has CDR1 ENHRY and CDR2 SYGVKD. The CDR3 protein is CAISESNGQVVSEAFF. The CDR3 coding sequence is TGTGCCATCAGTGAGTCGAACGGACAGGTAGTGTCTGAAGCTTTCTTT.

This clonotype is medium-sized by share. The rearrangement uses TRBV12-3 or TRBV12-4 and TRBJ1-5; 10 bases agree with TRBD1. With V trimmed by 5 bases and J by 3 bases, 7 bases remained unmatched. CDR3 length: 16 amino acids. The CDR3 region is CASSPETGGYNQPQHF. CDR3 bases: TGTGCCAGCAGTCCAGAGACAGGGGGCTACAATCAGCCCCAGCATTTT.

This clonotype was seen many times. V usage is TRBV2 and J usage is TRBJ2-7; D uncertain. This CDR3 region has 17 residues. Germline V CDR1 and CDR2: SNHLY, FYNNEI. The ends were cut back, 0 bases at V and 4 bases at J, with 19 bases in the middle. The CDR3 sequence is CASSEALPGALDYEQYF. In DNA form, the CDR3 reads TGTGCCAGCAGTGAAGCGCTTCCGGGTGCCCTGGATTACGAGCAGTACTTC.

By frequency in the sample, this clonotype is medium-sized. The J gene is TRBJ1-1, the V gene TRBV29-1; D is unresolved. Germline assignment: CDR1 SQVTM and CDR2 ANQGSEA. The CDR3 consists of 14 residues. The V and J ends lost 4 bases and 0 bases respectively, with 12 bases between them. Here the CDR3 DNA reads TGCAGCGTTGTGGAAGTAGGAATGAACACTGAAGCTTTCTTT. Translating gives CSVVEVGMNTEAFF.

This clonotype occurred many times. V gene TRBV9 combines with J gene TRBJ2-3, with a tentative D call TRBD2 (5 bases). The CDR3 extends over 16 amino acids. Germline CDR1 is SGDLS and CDR2 is YYNGEE. Trimming removed 0 bases from V and 2 bases from J, with 13 bases in between. The CDR3 bases are TGTGCCAGCAGCGTAGAAGGAGGAGTCAACACAGATACGCAGTATTTT. Its protein product is CASSVEGGVNTDTQYF.

This clonotype rates as medium-sized. One junction end disagrees with the germline gene, perhaps due to a read error. The chain links TRBV20-1 to TRBJ1-1; D may be TRBD1 (5 bases). Germline lookup yields CDR1 DFQATT and CDR2 SNEGSKA (reference sequence). This CDR3 is built from 14 residues. The CDR3 DNA is TGCAGTCCTAGGGACGGAACTATGAACACTGAAGCTTTCTTT. It codes for CSPRDGTMNTEAFF.

This clonotype appeared many times. The J gene is TRBJ1-4, the V gene TRBV28, with no clear D. Germline V lookup: CDR1 MDHEN, CDR2 SYDVKM. V lost 5 bases, J lost 4 bases, and 17 bases lay in between. This CDR3 has 16 residues. The CDR3 is CASSPAGIFINEKLFF. The DNA of the CDR3 is TGTGCCAGCAGTCCCGCCGGGATCTTCATTAATGAAAAACTGTTTTTT.